This TCR beta chain was captured in a study of cytomegalovirus exposure and HLA in healthy donors. Sequencing used immunoSEQ multiplex PCR; TCRdb keeps in-frame clones, though not all of them. The repertoire holds 150,000 to 200,000 clones, roughly 84% seen once, with roughly 10% in the top ten. The V end lost 1 base, the J end lost 2 bases, and 16 bases lay between the germline ends. The germline CDR1 and CDR2 sequences are SGHRS and YFSETQ. This CDR3 comprises 16 residues. The specimen sequenced was PBMCs. V usage is TRBV5-1 and J usage is TRBJ2-7; weak D call: TRBD1 (7 bases). The receptor was derived from a man aged 25 to 40 in good health and CMV-seropositive. The chain's CDR3 is CASSLSGGGSAYEQYF. In nucleotides, the CDR3 is TGCGCCAGCAGCTTGAGTGGAGGGGGCAGTGCCTACGAGCAGTACTTC.